The present T cell receptor (beta chain) was sequenced within a study of human T cells and chemical hapten exposure (dated by TCRdb to about 2021). Concerning the study at large: For sensitization, 2% DPC in acetone was applied to a roughly 2 cm by roughly 2 cm area of upper inner arm skin. Libraries were pooled for sequencing, and per-sample TCR yields varied mainly because of small differences in library volumes within the pool. Patient blood was sampled pre-sensitization (week 0) and at 2, 6 and about 24 weeks after DPC sensitization. Approximately 28 alopecia patients gave blood for TCR sequencing at one to four time points (pre-sensitization, 2, 6 and 24 weeks). The study tracked peripheral blood TCR repertoire changes in vivo during primary and secondary sensitization to the hapten diphenylcyclopropenone (DPC) in alopecia patients. Patch tests used Finn chambers with 0.01% DPC on the upper back, scored after 6 days by International Contact Dermatitis Research Group standards. Weekly therapeutic DPC doses were additionally applied to the scalp of patients throughout the approximately 25-week study period. The patient cohort, mostly female, included alopecia areata with under or over 50% scalp involvement, alopecia totalis and alopecia universalis.

The time point label corresponds to: patch test 2, 6 weeks after DPC sensitization. This specimen's treatment or condition label, interpreted: therapeutic diphenylcyclopropenone sensitization with weekly scalp DPC. Blood at each patch-test visit was drawn before the patch test was applied. Patients were eligible if aged 18 to 70, diagnosed with alopecia and judged suitable for DPC therapy, and pregnant patients were excluded. Total RNA was isolated from unfractionated whole blood collected in Tempus Blood RNA tubes. With respect to this clonotype: Its antigen is not yet known. Base qualities are not at hand, and no much larger clone is one base apart.

Broader findings and caveats from the paper: Compared with pre-sensitization or healthy control sets, expanded TCRs formed significantly more large CDR3 similarity clusters, which is consistent with antigen-driven responses. A positive correlation was found between the number of PT1 expanded TCRs and patch test score, with significance reached at thresholds 8, 16 and 32 but not 4. DPC sensitization did not change the number of TCRs with a frequency above 1 in 1000, and there was no evidence of changes in global repertoire structure. Repeated subsampling changed both the strength of the expansion versus patch-test correlation and the threshold at which the correlation became significant. Alopecia, a presumed autoimmune disease, was present in all patients, so the immune response of the patients might differ from that of healthy individuals.

Cut back by 4 bases and 0 bases, the V and J ends lie 12 bases apart. The CDR3 contains 14 residues, cysteine and phenylalanine counted. Only CDR3 DNA remains: 42 bases, in frame from the first base. CDR1 SQVTM and CDR2 ANQGSEA are derived from the germline V gene. The method was RACE. Reads for this sample came from a NextSeq 500. During library preparation, unique molecular identifiers were attached to individual cDNA molecules so that TCRs could be counted quantitatively and reproducibly. For every blood RNA sample, sequencing covered both the TCR alpha and TCR beta chains. As for how the authors treated the data: Samples had a median of about 96,000 TCRs, with a range from 23,224 to 690,600. The Decombinator software suite was used to annotate the V, J and CDR3 of the TCR reads. For PS versus PT1 abundance plots, all samples were subsampled to the same number of TCRs (28,000). Expanded TCRs were defined as absent before sensitization and observed at least eight times at the 2-week time point. TCRdb passed the public sequencing reads through fastp at Q25 and MiXCR, retaining productive beta sequences. Rows are unified per CDR3 protein, each entry keeping the most common DNA and genes. The V and J calls and clone size are TCRdb's, not the authors'. The sample yields about 54,000 distinct CDR3 sequences; about a tenth were counted once. Over 1.5% of the sample goes to the ten largest clones.

The receptor was derived from a woman in her forties or fifties with alopecia areata. Some clones in this sample may be carry-over from other donors' samples. This material consisted of whole blood, taken in connection with sensitization to the hapten diphenylcyclopropenone (DPC). The chain uses TRBV29-1 and TRBJ2-5, with a weak D call of TRBD2 (6 bases match). CDR3 protein: CSVGNSGYQETQYF. The DNA reads as follows: TGCAGCGTTGGAAATAGCGGTTACCAAGAGACCCAGTACTTC. Here the CDR3 is joined to the reference TRBV29-1 and TRBJ2-5 genes, and the full variable domain is: SAVISQKPSRDICQRGTSLTIQCQVDSQVTMMFWYRQQPGQSLTLIATANQGSEATYESGFVIDKFPISRPNLTFSTLTVSNMSPEDSSIYLCSVGNSGYQETQYFGPGTRLLVL.